This T cell receptor (beta chain) derives from a study of technical replicates of blood from a few donors. Repertoires were generated with immunoSEQ multiplex PCR, while TCRdb's copy carries only in-frame clones and drops some. The profile shows about 80,000 clones, about 96% of them singletons. CDR3 length equals 18 residues. V shed 2 bases, J shed 1 base, and the junction held 9 bases outside the gene matches. The V gene's germline CDR1 is MGHRA and CDR2 YSYEKL. V is TRBV4-1 and J is TRBJ2-1; 9 bases match TRBD1. The receptor was isolated from a human donor in good health. The sequencing sample was made of T cells isolated from PBMCs. CDR3 protein: CASSQRDRVGRSYNEQFF. CDR3 bases: TGCGCCAGCAGCCAACGGGACAGGGTCGGTAGATCCTACAATGAGCAGTTCTTC.